The 12 T cell receptor beta chains listed next were all sequenced from one sample in a study of control samples from healthy donors and cancer patients. Sequencing used immunoSEQ multiplex PCR; TCRdb keeps in-frame clones, though not all of them. In the table there are 90,000 to 150,000 clones, about 87% of which are singletons. The sample taken for sequencing was blood. Every receptor here comes from a middle-aged man in good health.

This chain uses TRBV19 with TRBJ2-6, with 7 bases identical to TRBD2. The CDR3 length is 13 residues. The V gene end was trimmed by 5 bases and the J gene end by 9 bases; junction bases not matched to a gene: 4. Germline-derived CDR1 and CDR2 are LNHDA and SQIVND (reference sequence). The CDR3 here is CASSLQRGNVLTF. The CDR3 DNA sequence: TGTGCCAGTAGTTTACAGCGGGGCAACGTCCTGACTTTC.

The rearrangement links TRBV19 to TRBJ1-2; TRBD1 matches at 7 bases. CDR1 LNHDA and CDR2 SQIVND come from the germline V gene (reference sequence). The CDR3 spans 14 residues. Trimming cost V 10 bases and J 0 bases; bases outside gene matches: 8. In DNA form, the CDR3 reads TGTGCCATCTCGTCGGGACAGCCTAACTATGGCTACACCTTC. It codes for CAISSGQPNYGYTF.

This clone was picked up one time. The chain employs TRBV6-2 or TRBV6-3 and TRBJ2-1; no definite D call. CDR1 and CDR2 (germline): MNHEY, SVGEGT. V gave up 4 bases and J gave up 7 bases, with 8 bases separating them. The CDR3 covers 12 residues. The CDR3 DNA is TGTGCCAGCAGTTCCCTTGGGAATGAGCAGTTCTTC. This encodes CASSSLGNEQFF.

J is TRBJ1-5 and V is TRBV6-2 or TRBV6-3; D unclear. Germline V CDR1 and CDR2: MNHEY, SVGEGT. This CDR3 contains 12 residues. Trimming pared 2 bases from V and 7 bases from J, leaving 6 bases between. CDR3 region: CASSYNRQPQHF. The DNA of the CDR3 is TGTGCCAGCAGTTACAACCGGCAGCCCCAGCATTTT.

The chain links TRBV7-9 to TRBJ1-5; D is undetermined. The CDR3 sequence is 12 residues long. V was pared by 1 base and J by 7 bases, with 5 bases between. Germline V gene data show CDR1 as SEHNR and CDR2 as FQNEAQ (reference sequence). CDR3 in DNA: TGTGCCAGCAGCTTAGATCGCCAGCCCCAGCATTTT. It codes for CASSLDRQPQHF.

The rearrangement joins TRBV7-8 to TRBJ1-5; 8 nucleotides agree with TRBD1. This CDR3 region has 15 residues. CDR1 is SGHVS and CDR2 is FQNEAQ in the germline V gene. The ends lost 6 bases at V and 0 bases at J; junction bases unmatched: 4. The CDR3 sequence: CASRQQGGSNQPQHF. The CDR3 region has the DNA TGTGCCAGCAGGCAACAGGGGGGTAGCAATCAGCCCCAGCATTTT.

The genes are TRBV6-2 or TRBV6-3 and TRBJ1-5; no clear D gene. The germline V and J ends were trimmed by 4 bases and 8 bases, with 15 bases remaining between them. Per germline, CDR1 MNHEY and CDR2 SVGEGT. The length of the CDR3 is 14 residues. As DNA, the CDR3 is TGTGCCAGCAGTTCATGGCGGCCGATGGAGCCCCAGCATTTT. Translating it yields CASSSWRPMEPQHF.

The V and J genes are TRBV5-1 and TRBJ2-7, with D tentatively TRBD1 (6 bases). The CDR3 covers 12 residues. The germline V gene has CDR1 SGHRS and CDR2 YFSETQ. Trimming removed 4 bases from V and 6 bases from J, with 11 bases in between. CDR3 sequence reads: CASSLQGTEQYF. The CDR3 bases are TGCGCCAGCAGCCTACAGGGAACCGAGCAGTACTTC. Variable domain in full (rest from reference TRBV5-1 and TRBJ2-7): KAGVTQTPRYLIKTRGQQVTLSCSPISGHRSVSWYQQTPGQGLQFLFEYFSETQRNKGNFPGRFSGRQFSNSRSEMNVSTLELGDSALYLCASSLQGTEQYFGPGTRLTVT.

This sequence joins TRBV19 and TRBJ1-5; D is unresolved. The V end was cut by 3 bases, the J end by 0 bases, with 9 bases between. CDR1 and CDR2 from the germline V gene are LNHDA and SQIVND (reference sequence). The length of the CDR3 is 15 residues. This CDR3 is CASSMVPFSNQPQHF. The DNA of the CDR3 is TGTGCCAGTAGTATGGTCCCTTTTAGCAATCAGCCCCAGCATTTT.

The chain recombines TRBV6-5 with TRBJ2-1, with D unclear. The length of the CDR3 is 10 residues. Trimming took 7 bases from V and 3 from J, leaving 1 base between them. The germline CDR1 and CDR2 sequences are MNHEY and SVGAGI. The CDR3 here is CASIYNEQFF. As DNA, the CDR3 is TGTGCCAGCATCTACAATGAGCAGTTCTTC.

The rearrangement joins TRBV5-1 to TRBJ2-3; perhaps TRBD2 as D (6 bases). The CDR3 has 14 residues. V gave up 4 bases and J gave up 2 bases, with 11 bases separating them. Germline assignment: CDR1 SGHRS and CDR2 YFSETQ. The CDR3 coding sequence is TGCGCCAGCAGCAGGACTATTATCACAGATACGCAGTATTTT. Protein: CASSRTIITDTQYF.

The chain combines TRBV19 with TRBJ2-7; tentatively, D is TRBD2 (6 bases). The V and J ends lost 2 bases and 7 bases respectively, with 18 bases between them. This CDR3 has 15 amino acids. Germline V lookup: CDR1 LNHDA, CDR2 SQIVND (reference sequence). Here the CDR3 DNA reads TGTGCCAGTAGTATATCCAACTTGGGGGGAGGAGAGCAGTACTTC. This gives the protein CASSISNLGGGEQYF.